One sample yielded the 27 T cell receptor beta chains listed below, sequenced in a study of T cell repertoires in cytomegalovirus infection (dated by TCRdb to between 2018 and 2020). TCRdb names Illumina HiSeq 1500 as the instrument used. In-frame beta chains were kept once TCRdb had trimmed the public reads at Q25 with fastp and called clones with MiXCR. Each CDR3 protein appears once, grouped with its most common genes and DNA. The sample records approximately 500,000 distinct CDR3 sequences, 15% to 20% of which are singletons. 24% of the sample belongs to the ten largest clones. The sample taken for sequencing was CD8+ T cells from PBMCs. The origin of the receptors is a human donor in good health (CMV status not recorded). Some clones in this sample may be carry-over from other donors' samples.

This clonotype was recorded many times. The V and J genes are TRBV12-3 or TRBV12-4 and TRBJ2-3; 7 bases match TRBD2. The CDR3 is 15 residues long. V was pared by 7 bases and J by 1 base, with 8 bases of the junction left unmatched. Written as DNA, the CDR3 is TGTGCCAGCAAAGACCGGGACTACGGCACAGATACGCAGTATTTT. This codes for CASKDRDYGTDTQYF.

The chain recombines TRBV11-2 with TRBJ1-4, with 7 bases that match TRBD1. The germline gives CDR1 SGHAT, CDR2 FQNNGV. V was clipped by 5 bases and J by 0 bases; unmatched bases: 15. The CDR3 is 19 amino acids. CDR3 in amino acids: CASSVTLGQALSTNEKLFF. DNA for the CDR3: TGTGCCAGCAGCGTCACTCTCGGACAGGCCCTCTCAACTAATGAAAAACTGTTTTTT. Looking up the rest from reference TRBV11-2 and TRBJ1-4 gives the full variable domain: EAGVAQSPRYKIIEKRQSVAFWCNPISGHATLYWYQQILGQGPKLLIQFQNNGVVDDSQLPKDRFSAERLKGVDSTLKIQPAKLEDSAVYLCASSVTLGQALSTNEKLFFGSGTQLSVL.

This clonotype was recorded many times. The J gene is TRBJ1-1, the V gene TRBV15; no reliable D call. The CDR3 is 13 amino acids. The V gene's germline CDR1 is LNHNV and CDR2 YYDKDF (reference sequence). V gave up 5 bases and J gave up 1 base, with 8 bases separating them. CDR3 DNA: TGTGCCACCAGCCCCGGGAGGAACACTGAAGCTTTCTTT. It specifies CATSPGRNTEAFF.

In its sample, this clonotype was seen many times. The chain carries TRBV10-3 and TRBJ2-1, with 12 bases aligning to TRBD2. Per germline, CDR1 ENHRY and CDR2 SYGVKD. V shed 4 bases and J 0 bases; nucleotides not matched to a gene: 22. The CDR3 runs 23 residues. The CDR3 sequence is CAISAGRGTSGSLLPSSYNEQFF. CDR3 DNA sequence: TGTGCCATCAGTGCAGGGAGGGGGACTAGCGGGTCTTTATTACCAAGCTCCTACAATGAGCAGTTCTTC.

This clonotype was observed a few times. This chain links TRBV19 with TRBJ1-5; possibly TRBD1 for D (5 bases). CDR3 length: 15 amino acids. V lost 8 bases, J lost 9 bases, and 23 bases lay in between. The germline V gene encodes CDR1 LNHDA and CDR2 SQIVND (reference sequence). The CDR3 DNA reads TGTGCCAGTCATCCCCCTGGGCAGGGCCGCGTGCCCCAGCATTTT. This translates into CASHPPGQGRVPQHF.

This clonotype was picked up many times. The J gene is TRBJ2-7, the V gene TRBV29-1, with 16 positions matching TRBD2. Germline V lookup: CDR1 SQVTM, CDR2 ANQGSEA. The CDR3 extends over 18 amino acids. Losses at the gene ends were 6 bases for V and 3 bases for J; bases not matched to a gene: 14. In nucleotides, the CDR3 is TGCAGCGTGGGGAAAGGGACTAGCGGGAGGGAGCACAACTACGAGCAGTACTTC. Encoded protein: CSVGKGTSGREHNYEQYF.

The V gene is TRBV5-1, the J gene TRBJ1-2; D not resolved. Trimming took off 4 bases at V and 2 bases at J, with 3 bases between the two ends. The CDR3 extends over 11 amino acids. Looked up from germline, CDR1 is SGHRS and CDR2 is YFSETQ. This chain's CDR3 is CASSNNYGYTF. DNA of the CDR3: TGCGCCAGCAGCAACAACTATGGCTACACCTTC.

This clonotype appeared many times. V gene TRBV6-5 combines with J gene TRBJ2-7, with a weak D call TRBD2 (6 bases). The CDR3 loop spans 15 amino acids. Trimming cost V 0 bases and J 9 bases, with 18 bases left between them. CDR1 and CDR2 from the germline V gene are MNHEY and SVGAGI. The CDR3 DNA reads TGTGCCAGCAGTTACTCGGAGGGTCTGAGTACGGGGCAGTACTTC. Encoded protein: CASSYSEGLSTGQYF.

This chain connects TRBV10-3 to TRBJ1-2; a possible D gene is TRBD1 (6 bases). CDR3 length: 13 amino acids. Germline values: CDR1 ENHRY, CDR2 SYGVKD. The V gene lost 0 bases and the J gene lost 6 bases, with 8 bases spanning the gap. The DNA of the CDR3 is TGTGCCATCAGTGAGTCTTCAGGGGATGGCTACACCTTC. Its translation: CAISESSGDGYTF.

This clonotype was detected a few times. The chain recombines TRBV10-1 with TRBJ2-3; TRBD1 might be the D (6 bases). The germline V gene has CDR1 WNHNN and CDR2 SYGVQD (reference sequence). The length of the CDR3 is 15 residues. V lost 5 bases and J lost 2, with 14 bases in between. CDR3 sequence reads: CASSSRQDPTDTQYF. The CDR3 DNA follows: TGCGCCAGCAGTTCCCGACAGGACCCCACAGATACGCAGTATTTT.

This clonotype was counted many times. This chain links TRBV12-3 or TRBV12-4 with TRBJ1-1, with D tentatively TRBD1 (6 bases). The CDR3 consists of 15 residues. Deletions cut 5 bases from V and 2 bases from J, with 15 bases between. This CDR3 is CASSAWGASNTEAFF. The DNA of the CDR3 is TGTGCCAGCAGTGCCTGGGGGGCCTCAAACACTGAAGCTTTCTTT.

The chain couples TRBV19 to TRBJ2-7; tentative D call: TRBD1 (5 bases). The V end was cut by 5 bases, the J end by 0 bases, with 11 bases between. CDR3 length: 14 amino acids. The V gene's germline CDR1 is LNHDA and CDR2 SQIVND (reference sequence). The CDR3 region is CASSDGASSYEQYF. The CDR3, as DNA: TGTGCCAGTAGTGATGGGGCTAGCTCCTACGAGCAGTACTTC.

This clonotype has more than one count but fewer than ten. CDR3 in amino acids: CASSPRTATDTQYF. The CDR3 coding sequence is TGTGCCAGCAGCCCCAGGACAGCCACAGATACGCAGTATTTT. The chain couples TRBV5-7 to TRBJ2-3; maybe TRBD1 (6 bases). TRBV5-7 belongs to the ORF category, with a function that is uncertain. The CDR3 totals 14 residues. The V gene lost 4 bases and the J gene lost 2 bases, with 11 bases spanning the gap.

This clonotype was detected many times. The chain joins TRBV4-2 to TRBJ2-4; D ambiguous. CDR3 size: 15 residues. Looked up from germline, CDR1 is LGHNA and CDR2 is YNFKEQ. The V end was cut by 4 bases, the J end by 6 bases, with 16 bases between. In nucleotides, the CDR3 is TGTGCCAGCAGCCCATATCAGGCGGAGCGAAACATTCAGTACTTC. Protein product: CASSPYQAERNIQYF.

The chain joins TRBV20-1 to TRBJ2-5; D unclear. The V end was cut by 2 bases, the J end by 2 bases, with 9 bases between. The CDR3 has 13 amino acids. Germline-derived CDR1 and CDR2 are DFQATT and SNEGSKA (reference sequence). CDR3 coding DNA: TGCAGTGCTAGACGCCTCTTACAAGAGACCCAGTACTTC. This translates into CSARRLLQETQYF.

This clonotype was observed at least ten times. This sequence joins TRBV27 and TRBJ1-5; 7 positions match TRBD1. The CDR3 consists of 14 residues. V shed 6 bases, J shed 1 base, and the junction held 3 bases outside the gene matches. Germline CDR1 reads MNHEY; CDR2 reads SMNVEV (reference sequence). The CDR3 region is CASRSTGSNQPQHF. CDR3 nucleotide sequence: TGTGCCAGCAGATCGACAGGGAGCAATCAGCCCCAGCATTTT.

The rearrangement uses TRBV28 and TRBJ1-6; D ambiguous. The germline V gene has CDR1 MDHEN and CDR2 SYDVKM. The CDR3 is 13 amino acids. Trimming left V 5 bases short and J 14 bases short, with 16 bases between. The CDR3 here is CASSPPRLRTLHF. CDR3 DNA sequence: TGTGCCAGCAGTCCCCCCCGATTGAGAACCCTCCACTTT.

Sample share makes this clonotype medium-sized (0.01 to 0.1%). This chain joins TRBV7-6 and TRBJ2-3; possibly TRBD2 for D (6 bases). V lost 5 bases and J lost 3, with 15 bases in between. From germline, CDR1 is SGHVS and CDR2 FNYEAQ. The CDR3 runs to 15 residues. The CDR3 nucleotides are TGTGCCAGCAGCCCGACTAGAGGCCTAACAGATACGCAGTATTTT. Its translation: CASSPTRGLTDTQYF.

Ten or more counts support this clonotype. The V and J genes are TRBV4-1 and TRBJ1-1; 7 nucleotides agree with TRBD1. V shed 4 bases, J shed 8 bases, and the junction held 16 bases outside the gene matches. The length of the CDR3 is 16 residues. Germline V gene data show CDR1 as MGHRA and CDR2 as YSYEKL. The CDR3 sequence: CASSPPGGQARGEAFF. In nucleotides, the CDR3 is TGCGCCAGCAGCCCCCCAGGGGGGCAGGCCAGGGGGGAAGCTTTCTTT.

This clonotype was observed at least ten times. The chain joins TRBV7-2 to TRBJ1-1; a weak D match, TRBD1 (5 bases). Germline V gene lookup returns CDR1 SGHTA and CDR2 FQGNSA. V was trimmed by 4 bases and J by 11 bases, leaving 11 bases between them. This CDR3 has 11 amino acids. Here the CDR3 reads CASSSGIGAFF. The DNA for the CDR3 is TGTGCCAGCAGCTCAGGGATAGGGGCTTTCTTT.

As concerns this clonotype: One end of the junction varies from germline; a read error may be responsible. The V call is TRBV7-6, the J call TRBJ2-1; D is uncertain. CDR3 length: 16 amino acids. The germline V gene has CDR1 SGHVS and CDR2 FNYEAQ. The DNA for the CDR3 is TGTGCAAGCAGATTGTTGGGATTATCCACATACAATGAGCAGTTCTTC. The encoded protein is CASRLLGLSTYNEQFF.

This clonotype appeared many times. In DNA form, the CDR3 reads TGCGCCAGCAGCCAGGCCCAGGGAAGGGAGCTGTTTTTT. Encoded protein: CASSQAQGRELFF. The rearrangement links TRBV4-1 to TRBJ2-2; D is perhaps TRBD1 (5 bases). This CDR3 is 13 amino acids long. The V gene lost 3 bases and the J gene lost 9 bases, with 11 bases spanning the gap. CDR1 is MGHRA and CDR2 is YSYEKL in the germline V gene.

The chain recombines TRBV10-3 with TRBJ1-5; 9 bases align to TRBD1. Unmatched junction bases numbered 8, after V lost 2 bases and J lost 3 bases. The CDR3 sequence is 17 residues long. The germline CDR1 and CDR2 sequences are ENHRY and SYGVKD. CDR3 in amino acids: CAISELPGQGLNQPQHF. In DNA, the CDR3 is TGTGCCATCAGTGAGCTTCCGGGACAGGGACTCAATCAGCCCCAGCATTTT.

The chain uses TRBV5-6 and TRBJ2-2; TRBD2 is a possible D gene (6 bases). CDR1 and CDR2 from the germline V gene are SGHDT and YYEEEE. The CDR3 loop spans 16 amino acids. V lost 3 bases, J lost 4 bases, and 16 bases lay in between. The CDR3 DNA follows: TGTGCCAGCAGCTCCTGGCGGGACGGATTCACCGGGGAGCTGTTTTTT. Translating gives CASSSWRDGFTGELFF.

This clonotype appeared many times. The V call is TRBV2, the J call TRBJ1-1; 8 bases agree with TRBD1. The CDR3 is 13 amino acids. Germline CDR1 is SNHLY and CDR2 is FYNNEI. Germline trimming cut 7 bases from V and 3 bases from J; bases unmatched to any gene: 4. The CDR3 sequence: CASIGQGYTEAFF. The CDR3 bases are TGTGCCAGCATCGGACAGGGCTACACTGAAGCTTTCTTT.

This chain connects TRBV19 to TRBJ2-1; no reliable D call. The CDR3 covers 12 residues. Germline V gives CDR1 LNHDA, CDR2 SQIVND (reference sequence). Trimming cost V 3 bases and J 7 bases, with 7 bases left between them. The CDR3 DNA is TGTGCCAGTAGTATCACCAGGAATGAGCAGTTCTTC. Its protein product is CASSITRNEQFF.

This clonotype was counted ten times or more. The chain has TRBV11-1 and TRBJ2-1; 12 bases are a match to TRBD2. With 5 bases clipped from V and 4 bases from J, the junction kept 6 bases outside the gene matches. The CDR3 spans 16 residues. CDR1 is SGHAT and CDR2 is FQDESV in the germline V gene (reference sequence). CDR3 DNA sequence: TGTGCCAGCAGCCCCCTACTAGCGGGGGGATACAATGAGCAGTTCTTC. Translated: CASSPLLAGGYNEQFF.